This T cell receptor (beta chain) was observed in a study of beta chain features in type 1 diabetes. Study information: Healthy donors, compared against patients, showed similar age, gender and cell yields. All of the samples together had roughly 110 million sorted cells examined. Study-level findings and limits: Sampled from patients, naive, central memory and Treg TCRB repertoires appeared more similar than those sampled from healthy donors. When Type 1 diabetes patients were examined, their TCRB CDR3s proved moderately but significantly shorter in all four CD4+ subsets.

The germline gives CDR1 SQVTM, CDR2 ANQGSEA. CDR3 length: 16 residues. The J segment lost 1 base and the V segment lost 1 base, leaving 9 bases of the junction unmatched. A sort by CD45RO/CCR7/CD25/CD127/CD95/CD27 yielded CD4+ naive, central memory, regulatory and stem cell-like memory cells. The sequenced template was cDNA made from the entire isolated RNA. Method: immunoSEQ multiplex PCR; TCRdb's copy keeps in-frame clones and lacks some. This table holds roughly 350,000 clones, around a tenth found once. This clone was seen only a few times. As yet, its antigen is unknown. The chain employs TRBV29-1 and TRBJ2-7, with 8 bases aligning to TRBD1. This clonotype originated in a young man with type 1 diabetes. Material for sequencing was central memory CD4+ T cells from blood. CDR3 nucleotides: TGCAGCGTTGAAGGGAGTAGGCAGGGGGCATCCTACGAGCAGTACTTC. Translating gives CSVEGSRQGASYEQYF.